The 10 T cell receptor beta chains given below trace back to one sample, sequenced in a study of T cell responses to AZD1222 COVID-19 vaccine. TCRdb's table, derived via immunoSEQ multiplex PCR, lists solely in-frame clones and lacks some. The data contain approximately 120,000 clones, over 85% of them singletons. Sequencing was performed on peripheral blood, taken on day 0 of AZD1222 vaccination. All receptors come from an adult in good health.

The gene calls are TRBV5-6 and TRBJ1-1, with D possibly being TRBD1 (6 bases). The V gene's germline CDR1 is SGHDT and CDR2 YYEEEE. V lost 4 bases to trimming and J lost 4 bases, with 14 bases between them. The CDR3 contains 14 residues. In DNA, the CDR3 is TGTGCCAGCAGCCCACGGAGGGGGAGCACTGAAGCTTTCTTT. Its translation: CASSPRRGSTEAFF.

The chain couples TRBV4-1 to TRBJ1-2, with D possibly matching TRBD1 (6 bases). The V end lost 1 base, the J end lost 3 bases, and 12 bases lay between the germline ends. Looked up from germline, CDR1 is MGHRA and CDR2 is YSYEKL. This CDR3 comprises 15 residues. The CDR3 sequence: CASSQGAGAHYGYTF. The CDR3, as DNA: TGCGCCAGCAGCCAAGGAGCGGGGGCCCACTATGGCTACACCTTC.

The genes are TRBV15 and TRBJ2-1; 10 bases agree with TRBD2. The trim removed 1 base at V and 9 bases at J, leaving 3 bases unmatched. The CDR3 loop spans 14 amino acids. CDR1 is LNHNV and CDR2 is YYDKDF in the germline V gene (reference sequence). The CDR3 nucleotides are TGTGCCACCAGCAGAGGACTAGCGGGCAGTGAGCAGTTCTTC. This translates into CATSRGLAGSEQFF.

This clone has a single count. The chain employs TRBV4-1 and TRBJ2-5, with D possibly TRBD2 on 6 matching bases. The CDR3 covers 15 residues. Looked up from germline, CDR1 is MGHRA and CDR2 is YSYEKL. V was shortened by 6 bases and J by 0 bases, with 14 bases between the two germline ends. CDR3 coding DNA: TGCGCCAGCAGACTTAGGTGGAGGGACCAAGAGACCCAGTACTTC. It is translated as CASRLRWRDQETQYF.

V gene TRBV18 combines with J gene TRBJ1-5, with 10 bases aligning to TRBD1. V was pared by 5 bases and J by 3 bases, with 4 bases of the junction left unmatched. Germline V gene lookup returns CDR1 KGHSH and CDR2 LQKENI. CDR3 length: 15 residues. CDR3 DNA sequence: TGTGCCAGCTCATTGGACAGGGGGATCAATCAGCCCCAGCATTTT. This codes for CASSLDRGINQPQHF.

This chain connects TRBV19 to TRBJ1-5; the D is unclear. The V gene's germline CDR1 is LNHDA and CDR2 SQIVND (reference sequence). The V gene lost 3 bases and the J gene lost 3 bases, with 9 bases spanning the gap. The CDR3 runs to 14 residues. CDR3 sequence (DNA): TGTGCCAGTAGTATTTGGGGTTCCAATCAGCCCCAGCATTTT. Protein sequence: CASSIWGSNQPQHF.

The genes are TRBV10-2 and TRBJ1-2; D remains ambiguous. Between the trimmed V and J ends, which lost 8 bases and 4 bases, there was a span of 14 bases. This CDR3 is built from 13 residues. The V gene's germline CDR1 is WSHSY and CDR2 SAAADI. CDR3 nucleotide sequence: TGCGCCAGCCGAGCAGCTGGAAGCTATGGCTACACCTTC. This sequence encodes CASRAAGSYGYTF.

The rearrangement links TRBV7-2 to TRBJ2-1; 7 nucleotides align to TRBD1. The CDR3 is 15 amino acids. Losses at the gene ends were 4 bases for V and 2 bases for J; bases not matched to a gene: 5. CDR1 is SGHTA, CDR2 FQGNSA, per germline. The CDR3 region has the DNA TGTGCCAGCAGCTCCAGGGGGTCCACCTACAATGAGCAGTTCTTC. Translated: CASSSRGSTYNEQFF.

The chain uses TRBV6-2 or TRBV6-3 and TRBJ2-6, with D uncertain. CDR1 MNHEY and CDR2 SVGEGT come from the germline V gene. Trimming removed 4 bases at V and 0 bases at J, with 4 bases between. The CDR3 has 14 residues. The DNA of the CDR3 is TGTGCCAGCAGTTGGACCTCTGGGGCCAACGTCCTGACTTTC. Translated: CASSWTSGANVLTF.

The CDR3 loop reads CSVTGTGESYEQYF. CDR3 DNA sequence: TGCAGCGTTACCGGGACAGGGGAGTCCTACGAGCAGTACTTC. This rearrangement joins TRBV29-1 to TRBJ2-7; 10 nucleotides match TRBD1. V trimming: 5 bases; J trimming: 1 base; junction bases outside the gene matches: 5. The germline V gene encodes CDR1 SQVTM and CDR2 ANQGSEA. The CDR3 has 14 amino acids.